This TCR beta chain was documented in a study of identical twins. The CDR3 loop spans 19 amino acids. V was pared by 5 bases and J by 3 bases, with 13 bases of the junction left unmatched. Germline values: CDR1 SGHAT, CDR2 FQNNGV. Each CDR3 protein gets one entry after TCRdb re-called the 5' RACE reads with MiXCR. The sample lists around 340,000 distinct CDR3 sequences, approximately 13% occurring once. General study results and limits: The presence of invariant MAIT and iNKT cells could partly confound analyses of zero-insertion sequences.

As to this clonotype: Antigen specificity is unknown.

These same data were also listed under a study on yellow fever vaccine responses in identical twins. That investigation notes: Twins' vaccine T cell response reportedly gave the appearance of partial convergence and partial personalization.

Sequenced input: CD8+ T cells sorted from blood. The J gene is TRBJ2-2, the V gene TRBV11-2; 12 bases match TRBD2. The receptor was isolated from a woman aged 18-29 years in good health. CDR3 sequence reads: CASSADRAGLAGYTGELFF. For the CDR3, the DNA is TGTGCCAGCAGCGCAGACAGGGCCGGACTAGCGGGATACACCGGGGAGCTGTTTTTT.